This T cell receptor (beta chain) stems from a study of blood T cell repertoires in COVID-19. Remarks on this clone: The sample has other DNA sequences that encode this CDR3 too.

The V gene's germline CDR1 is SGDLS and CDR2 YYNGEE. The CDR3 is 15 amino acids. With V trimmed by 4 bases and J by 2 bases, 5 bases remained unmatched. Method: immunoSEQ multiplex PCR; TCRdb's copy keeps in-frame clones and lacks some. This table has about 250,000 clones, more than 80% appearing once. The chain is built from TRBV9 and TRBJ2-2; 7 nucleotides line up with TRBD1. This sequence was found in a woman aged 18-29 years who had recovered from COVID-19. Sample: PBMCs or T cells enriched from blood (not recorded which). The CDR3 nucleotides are TGTGCCAGCAGCTCCCGGACAGGTAACACCGGGGAGCTGTTTTTT. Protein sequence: CASSSRTGNTGELFF.